One sample yielded the 23 T cell receptor beta chains listed below, sequenced in a study of Ad26.COV2.S vaccination and SARS-CoV-2 variants. Using immunoSEQ multiplex PCR, the repertoire was profiled, and TCRdb retains in-frame clones only, with some absent. The profile shows around 370,000 clones, roughly 94% of them singletons. Sequences were derived from peripheral blood, sampled after recovery from COVID-19. Receptor source: a human donor who had recovered from COVID-19.

This clone was recorded once. The sample carries other DNA sequences with the same CDR3. The J gene is TRBJ2-1, the V gene TRBV5-1, with 7 bases identical to TRBD2. The junction had 3 bases not matched to a gene; V was cut back by 2 bases and J by 1 base. Germline CDR1 SGHRS, CDR2 YFSETQ. This CDR3 region has 15 residues. For the CDR3, the DNA is TGCGCCAGCAGCTTAGGGGAGGGATCCTACAATGAGCAGTTCTTC. Its translation is CASSLGEGSYNEQFF.

V gene TRBV7-9 combines with J gene TRBJ1-2; a possible D gene is TRBD1 (5 bases). Germline V CDR1 and CDR2: SEHNR, FQNEAQ (reference sequence). The CDR3 is 13 amino acids. Between the trimmed V and J ends, which lost 8 bases and 3 bases, there was a span of 13 bases. As DNA, the CDR3 is TGTGCCAGCCGCCTGGGGGGGGACTATGGCTACACCTTC. Translated, it gives CASRLGGDYGYTF.

In the case of this clone: At one end, the junction sequence differs from germline, possibly due to a read error. The V call is TRBV9, the J call TRBJ2-3; D not certain. Germline V lookup: CDR1 SGDLS, CDR2 YYNGEE. This CDR3 comprises 15 residues. As DNA, the CDR3 is TGTGCCAGCAGCGTAGGAACCATCAGGTCAGATACGCAGTACTTT. The encoded protein is CASSVGTIRSDTQYF.

V and J are TRBV2 and TRBJ2-3; D is ambiguous. The CDR3 loop spans 14 amino acids. V gave up 7 bases and J gave up 1 base, with 12 bases separating them. Germline V gene data show CDR1 as SNHLY and CDR2 as FYNNEI. The CDR3 coding sequence is TGTGCCAGCATGGACCCCGAAGGCACAGATACGCAGTATTTT. This codes for CASMDPEGTDTQYF.

This chain joins TRBV5-1 and TRBJ1-5; no definite D call. V lost 0 bases, J lost 6 bases, and 13 bases lay in between. Germline V gene sequence: CDR1 SGHRS, CDR2 YFSETQ. CDR3 length equals 15 residues. The CDR3 region has the DNA TGCGCCAGCAGCTTGGCCGGGGAGGAAAGTCAGCCCCAGCATTTT. It is translated as CASSLAGEESQPQHF.

This chain uses TRBV29-1 with TRBJ1-4; D remains ambiguous. The CDR3 has 11 amino acids. The V and J ends lost 4 bases and 8 bases respectively, with 8 bases between them. Germline lookup yields CDR1 SQVTM and CDR2 ANQGSEA. Written as DNA, the CDR3 is TGCAGCGTTGGAGGAAGGGAAAAACTGTTTTTT. This translates into CSVGGREKLFF.

CDR3 in DNA: TGTGCCAGCAGCCCCGGCTCCTATAATTCACCCCTCCACTTT. Residues: CASSPGSYNSPLHF. The V gene is TRBV6-5, the J gene TRBJ1-6; no clear D gene. V was trimmed by 6 bases and J by 0 bases, leaving 6 bases between them. In germline, CDR1 is MNHEY, CDR2 SVGAGI. CDR3 size: 14 residues.

The gene calls are TRBV9 and TRBJ2-6, with unresolved D. Germline V gene data show CDR1 as SGDLS and CDR2 as YYNGEE. V was clipped by 3 bases and J by 4 bases, with 11 bases between them. There are 15 residues in the CDR3. As DNA, the CDR3 is TGTGCCAGCAGCGAAGACGGAACAGGGGCCAACGTCCTGACTTTC. This codes for CASSEDGTGANVLTF. The complete variable domain, with remaining parts taken from reference TRBV9 and TRBJ2-6, reads DSGVTQTPKHLITATGQRVTLRCSPRSGDLSVYWYQQSLDQGLQFLIQYYNGEERAKGNILERFSAQQFPDLHSELNLSSLELGDSALYFCASSEDGTGANVLTFGAGSRLTVL.

The CDR3 coding sequence is TGTGCCAGCAGCTTGAGAGGGACCCTGAGAGATACGCAGTATTTT. This codes for CASSLRGTLRDTQYF. V is TRBV13 and J is TRBJ2-3; the D gene could be TRBD1 or TRBD2 (5 bases each). Germline V lookup: CDR1 PRHDT, CDR2 FYEKMQ (reference sequence). Trimming pared 3 bases from V and 5 bases from J, leaving 15 bases between. CDR3 length: 15 amino acids.

V is TRBV5-6 and J is TRBJ2-6; TRBD1 matches at 10 bases. J was trimmed by 3 bases and V by 0 bases; bases with no gene match: 6. CDR1 and CDR2 from the germline V gene are SGHDT and YYEEEE. The CDR3 sequence is 18 residues long. The CDR3 sequence is CASSLGQGARYGANVLTF. DNA for the CDR3: TGTGCCAGCAGCTTGGGACAGGGGGCGAGATATGGGGCCAACGTCCTGACTTTC.

This clone has a single count. The chain employs TRBV10-3 and TRBJ1-1; a possible D gene is TRBD1 (5 bases). CDR1 is ENHRY and CDR2 is SYGVKD in the germline V gene. Trimming took off 8 bases at V and 6 bases at J, with 10 bases between the two ends. This CDR3 is 11 amino acids long. The CDR3 DNA sequence: TGTGCCATCGGGGGGGAATCTGAAGCTTTCTTT. Protein product: CAIGGESEAFF.

This clone has a count of ten or more. The chain couples TRBV6-4 to TRBJ2-7, with TRBD1 identical over 11 bases. This CDR3 has 14 amino acids. Germline loops: CDR1 MRHNA, CDR2 SNTAGT. V dropped 5 bases and J dropped 7; count of bases not matched to a gene: 7. CDR3 nucleotide sequence: TGTGCCAGCAGTCCCGGACAGGGGGCGGAAGAGCAGTACTTC. It codes for CASSPGQGAEEQYF.

The chain is built from TRBV5-1 and TRBJ1-4; tentatively, D is TRBD1 (6 bases). Trimming left V 7 bases short and J 3 bases short, with 19 bases between. CDR3 length equals 16 residues. Germline V lookup: CDR1 SGHRS, CDR2 YFSETQ. CDR3 bases: TGCGCCAGCTCACAGGGTTCGGACGGGGCTAATGAAAAACTGTTTTTT. This gives the protein CASSQGSDGANEKLFF.

This chain's CDR3 is CASSLVAALEAFF. In nucleotides, the CDR3 is TGTGCCAGCAGCTTGGTGGCAGCCCTTGAAGCTTTCTTT. The genes are TRBV5-5 and TRBJ1-1; unclear D gene. The CDR3 sequence is 13 residues long. Germline V gene data show CDR1 as SGHKS and CDR2 as YYEKEE (reference sequence). With 0 bases removed from V and 7 bases from J, the gap between germline ends came to 10 bases.

The rearrangement uses TRBV2 and TRBJ2-2; D call uncertain. Germline-derived CDR1 and CDR2 are SNHLY and FYNNEI. Trimming took off 7 bases at V and 1 base at J, with 10 bases between the two ends. The CDR3 totals 14 residues. The CDR3 nucleotides read TGTGCCAGCAATCCCCGACGGAACACCGGGGAGCTGTTTTTT. Encoded protein: CASNPRRNTGELFF.

The J gene is TRBJ1-4, the V gene TRBV7-9; D call uncertain. The V gene lost 2 bases and the J gene lost 0 bases, with 10 bases spanning the gap. Germline V gene data show CDR1 as SEHNR and CDR2 as FQNEAQ (reference sequence). The CDR3 runs 16 residues. The CDR3 protein is CASSLRPFATNEKLFF. As DNA, the CDR3 is TGTGCCAGCAGCTTACGCCCTTTTGCAACTAATGAAAAACTGTTTTTT. Filled out from reference TRBV7-9 and TRBJ1-4, the complete variable domain reads DTGVSQNPRHKITKRGQNVTFRCDPISEHNRLYWYRQTLGQGPEFLTYFQNEAQLEKSRLLSDRFSAERPKGSFSTLEIQRTEQGDSAMYLCASSLRPFATNEKLFFGSGTQLSVL.

The chain is built from TRBV9 and TRBJ1-2; D perhaps matches TRBD1 (6 bases). The V gene lost 2 bases and the J gene lost 4 bases, with 15 bases spanning the gap. Germline CDR1 is SGDLS and CDR2 is YYNGEE. The CDR3 is 15 residues long. The CDR3 nucleotides are TGTGCCAGCAGCGTTCGAACCGGGGGGGCCTATGGCTACACCTTC. Its translation: CASSVRTGGAYGYTF.

The chain is built from TRBV7-3 and TRBJ2-2; TRBD2 matches at 12 bases. Looked up from germline, CDR1 is SGHTA and CDR2 is FQGTGA. The trim removed 6 bases at V and 6 bases at J, leaving 8 bases unmatched. This CDR3 comprises 16 residues. CDR3 sequence (DNA): TGTGCCAGCAGTTCTAGCGGGGGGGCCTTCCCCGGGGAGCTGTTTTTT. Translation: CASSSSGGAFPGELFF.

This sequence joins TRBV7-2 and TRBJ1-4; D unresolved. CDR1 and CDR2 (germline): SGHTA, FQGNSA. The CDR3 contains 14 residues. Deletions cut 3 bases from V and 4 bases from J, with 9 bases between. CDR3 region: CASSFGQLNEKLFF. The CDR3 DNA is TGTGCCAGCAGCTTCGGGCAGCTTAATGAAAAACTGTTTTTT.

The chain employs TRBV5-1 and TRBJ1-5; TRBD1 is a possible D gene (6 bases). With 4 bases removed from V and 0 bases from J, the gap between germline ends came to 11 bases. CDR3 length: 15 residues. Germline V lookup: CDR1 SGHRS, CDR2 YFSETQ. Written as DNA, the CDR3 is TGCGCCAGCAGCGGAGGGGGTCCTAGCAATCAGCCCCAGCATTTT. Its translation: CASSGGGPSNQPQHF.

The chain combines TRBV19 with TRBJ1-5, with 9 bases fitting TRBD1. This CDR3 has 16 amino acids. V dropped 4 bases and J dropped 6; count of bases not matched to a gene: 10. CDR1 and CDR2 (germline): LNHDA, SQIVND (reference sequence). CDR3 coding DNA: TGTGCCAGTAGTACTACCGGGACAGGGTTAGGTCAGCCCCAGCATTTT. Translated, it gives CASSTTGTGLGQPQHF.

With respect to this clone: At one end the junction does not follow the germline gene, possibly because of a read error. The J gene is TRBJ2-7, the V gene TRBV12-5; D unclear. Germline CDR1 and CDR2: LGHNT and FRNRAP. The length of the CDR3 is 9 residues. CDR3 loop: CASGLVPRF. DNA for the CDR3: TGTGCTAGTGGTTTGGTCCCTCGATTC.

This chain joins TRBV5-1 and TRBJ2-6; D is undetermined. CDR1 is SGHRS, CDR2 YFSETQ, per germline. CDR3 length: 16 residues. V lost 0 bases to trimming and J lost 4 bases, with 11 bases between them. The CDR3 reads CASSLDGFAGANVLTF. The CDR3 DNA reads TGCGCCAGCAGCTTGGATGGGTTTGCCGGGGCCAACGTCCTGACTTTC.